This T cell receptor (beta chain) emerged from a study of control samples from healthy donors and cancer patients. Germline V gives CDR1 MNHEY, CDR2 SVGEGT. The CDR3 is 11 residues long. Trimming cost V 5 bases and J 11 bases, with 12 bases left between them. TCRdb's copy holds only in-frame clones and misses some; the assay was immunoSEQ multiplex PCR. The table shows 35,000 to 55,000 clones, with 60% to 80% occurring only once. Source material: formalin-fixed, paraffin-embedded tissue. The clonotype originates from a male donor with melanoma. The chain is built from TRBV6-2 or TRBV6-3 and TRBJ1-1; D may be TRBD1 (5 bases). In DNA, the CDR3 is TGTGCCAGCAGTCAGGGCATGCGGGCTTTCTTT. Protein: CASSQGMRAFF.